This T cell receptor (beta chain) originates from a study of blood T cell repertoires in COVID-19. This clone came up once. Assay: immunoSEQ multiplex PCR; the TCRdb copy retains only in-frame clones and omits some. The profile covers under 95,000 clones, with 75% to 90% appearing a single time and about 17% taken by the ten largest. This CDR3 has 13 residues. V lost 6 bases and J lost 6; bases outside the gene matches: 5. The sequenced sample was peripheral blood. The receptor was isolated from an elderly woman with acute or convalescent COVID-19. The V call is TRBV12-3 or TRBV12-4, the J call TRBJ1-1, with 9 bases fitting TRBD1. This CDR3 is CASRGQGWAEAFF. The CDR3 nucleotides read TGTGCCAGCAGGGGACAGGGATGGGCTGAAGCTTTCTTT.